The text below deals with one TCR beta chain. This clone's antigen is unknown. Within one base of it there is no much larger clone, and no base qualities were kept. The cysteine opens and the phenylalanine closes a CDR3 of 15 amino acids. Only the CDR3 portion is preserved as DNA: 45 bases, with reading frame beginning at the first base. Germline trimming: 0 bases from V, 5 bases from J; junction bases outside gene matches: 3. Based on the germline V gene (reference sequence), the CDR1 and CDR2 sequences are LNHNV and YYDKDF. The cohort was made up of 650 to 700 healthy bone marrow donors. At the time of sampling, every cohort member was nominally healthy, though immune exposures that went unrecorded were likely present. The donor tested CMV seronegative, placing the donor among the 350 or so seronegative members of the cohort. Every donor gave a peripheral blood sample, and the peripheral blood mononuclear cells from that sample were used for TCR beta sequencing. The Qiagen DNeasy Blood Extraction Kit was used to extract genomic DNA from the blood cell samples.

This entry belongs to a study of cytomegalovirus exposure and HLA in healthy donors (dated by TCRdb to the late 2010s). In terms of the full investigation: An earlier analysis of several hundred of the donors reported 250 to 350 Gb of sequence data and approximately 110 million unique TCR beta sequences from around 200 million T cells. Because of strong linkage in the cohort, five DR-DQ haplotypes were treated as single units for association and clustering. A later analysis re-examined previously published TCR beta repertoires from more than 650 donors and added high-resolution HLA genotyping to investigate patterns of TCR occurrence. Besides the first cohort of about 730 subjects, a separate validation cohort made up of roughly 130 different subjects was used. Both class I and class II loci were covered by HLA typing, at four-digit resolution. A later genetic analysis used genome-wide SNP genotypes for about 60% of the 666 donors, treating that subset as a discovery cohort. To predict cytomegalovirus infection status, the study combined high-throughput TCR immunosequencing, statistical association of individual TCRs with disease status, and machine learning. In an earlier analysis of 587 of the donors, high-throughput TCR beta sequencing was used to judge whether each TCR beta V gene segment behaved as functional or pseudogenic. The aim of the study was to test whether cataloging public T cell receptors could identify signatures of past pathogen exposure. Across approximately 400 genotyped donors of the cohort, an average of 235,054 unique TCR beta nucleotide sequences per donor were sequenced, and around 19% of those sequences were non-productive. The number of donors typed differed by locus, with about 629-630 for A, B, C, DRB1 and DQB1, roughly 520 for DQA1, over 600 for DPA1, and roughly 450 for DPB1. An early release that covered about 600 HLA-typed donors contained about 290 gigabases of sequencing data and approximately 85 million unique TCR sequences. The T cell repertoires of 666 subjects were profiled by immunosequencing and related to cytomegalovirus serostatus. Every discovery cohort repertoire had been produced on one sequencing platform. Rather than using new phenotypic data, the later analysis identified candidate immune exposures from TCR beta sequences and from how often those sequences occurred across donors. Donor age, sex, ethnicity and CMV serostatus were compiled together with the repertoire data. The genetic ancestry cluster associated with self-reported Caucasian donors included 81% of the 398 genotyped donors. Findings and caveats that apply to the study as a whole: According to a later analysis, parvovirus B19, influenza, CMV and Epstein-Barr virus appeared linked to several top co-occurrence clusters. According to a later analysis, TCR association rates differed among HLA loci, with DRB1 alleles showing the most associated TCRs and HLA-C alleles showing the fewest. A few of the identified cytomegalovirus-associated TCR beta chains were confirmed in vitro to be specific for cytomegalovirus antigens. HLA typing was unavailable for some donors at each locus, so association tests used only the typed subset. The study listed 150 to 200 TCR beta chains as associated with cytomegalovirus. A cluster of highly shared sequence variants was judged likely to represent a technical artifact of the sequencing pipeline. In a later analysis, about 16,000 TCR beta sequences were associated with specific HLA alleles at a false discovery rate of 0.05. In a later analysis, most CMV-associated TCR beta chains were found to appear HLA-restricted, with HLA associations seemingly driven largely by CMV exposure. The presence/absence analyses assumed that sequencing depth was roughly uniform across donors, and that assumption may not be true. When HLA alleles, especially DR and DQ, strongly co-occurred, attributing TCR associations to individual alleles was difficult. Seventeen rarely observed V segments, including chromosome 9 orphons, were excluded from the earlier analysis of some 590 of the donors because counts were too low. An earlier analysis of 450 to 750 of the donors showed that most TCR beta V segments appeared in productive rearrangements either about 87% or about 30% of the time, which broadly matched IMGT annotations. A later genetic analysis associated a missense DCLRE1C variant with V-gene and J-gene trimming of TCR beta chains, and an independent cohort replicated the association. Correlated functional status among segregating V segments might reflect linkage disequilibrium, but an unknown experimental factor could not be ruled out. Because the 87-base-pair reads could not distinguish some IMGT-functional V segments, including TRBV6-2 and TRBV6-3, those segments were excluded. The classifier was reported to diagnose cytomegalovirus status with high specificity and sensitivity in both the original cohort and the validation cohort. This cohort had only TCR beta chains sequenced, and the lack of alpha or paired-chain data limited which features could be detected. In a later genetic analysis, fewer N-insertions in productive TCRs were reported among donors in an Asian-associated ancestry cluster than the roughly 640-donor mean. In a later analysis, HLA-associated TCR beta chains were found to be more clonally expanded and to have lower generation probabilities than equally common non-associated chains. It was suggested by the authors that the approach could potentially be generalized to other disease states and immunological phenotypes. A further reported finding was that TCR beta sequences accurately predicted the HLA-A and HLA-B alleles for most subjects in the first cohort. For the cohort, immune exposure information was limited to CMV serostatus. Most TCR sequences were observed very rarely across donors, whereas some public TCRs were present in many individuals.

The library was made by the immunoSEQ multiplex PCR assay. A mixture of 60 forward primers for TCR Vbeta segments and 13 reverse primers for TCR Jbeta segments was used in the multiplex PCR. A multiplex PCR assay on genomic DNA amplified the CDR3 region of rearranged TCR beta genes. Amplified TCR beta libraries were sequenced as 87-base-pair reads on the Illumina HiSeq System. Regarding the original processing steps: A later analysis counted approximately 76 million unique TCR beta chains across the 690 or so repertoires, and some 12 million of these chains were shared by at least two donors. Raw reads were error-corrected and collapsed into unique sequences with a nearest-neighbor algorithm that merged closely related sequences to remove PCR and sequencing errors. V, D and J gene segments were assigned by aligning CDR3 sequences to IMGT reference sequences. For a sequence to be retained, a match of at least six nucleotides was required to both a V gene segment and a J gene segment. Rearrangements were classified as productive when the CDR3 lacked stop codons and remained in frame with V and J, and all other rearrangements were classified as non-productive. CDR3 was defined according to IMGT convention as the region running from the second conserved V-encoded cysteine to the conserved J-encoded phenylalanine. In an earlier analysis of 587 of the donors, sequences lacking an unambiguous match to a single V gene segment were excluded. In an earlier analysis of approximately 550 of the donors, V segments were called functional above 56.7% productive rearrangements and were called segregating when the between-donor standard deviation exceeded 5%. To diagnose cytomegalovirus status from the catalog of TCR beta chain sequences, a statistical classification framework was built. V and J gene assignment, in a later analysis, came from comparing TCR nucleotide sequences with IMGT/GENE-DB human TR gene sequences. In a later analysis, CDR3 sequences and most-parsimonious VDJ recombination scenarios were assigned using the TCRdist pipeline. In a later analysis, each TCR beta chain was defined by its CDR3 amino acid sequence together with its V-gene family, and reads lacking a unique V-gene family were excluded. In a later analysis, several hundred highly shared, low-generation-probability nucleotide sequences were removed to address suspected cross-contamination and a sequencing artifact. For each public chain, a later analysis derived a clonal expansion index from normalized ranks of inferred template counts within each repertoire. A later analysis computed generation probabilities with a VDJ recombination model fitted to out-of-frame rearrangements, and checked the results against IGoR. In a later analysis, TCR-TCR, TCR-HLA and TCR-CMV co-occurrence was scored with hypergeometric tests, and a repertoire-size bias correction was applied to TCR pairs. False discovery rates were estimated in a later analysis by permuting HLA or CMV assignments 20 times. In a later analysis, co-occurring TCRs were grouped using DBSCAN, with TCRdist sequence similarity added in when clustering inside HLA-allele-positive subsets. Repertoires with fewer than 30,000 or more than 120,000 public chains were left out of co-occurrence clustering, as were several repertoires with anomalous nucleotide sharing. This is the immuneACCESS table as TCRdb keeps it, with only in-frame sequences that have V and J called. A part of the clones is gone; compared with another copy, unresolved V genes explain less than half, and the rest is unexplained. V and J calls and clone size are those listed in that table; D and trimming were worked out from the DNA. For this sample the table gives about 160,000 clones, of which approximately 76% were detected only once. About 1.3% of the sample is taken by the ten largest.

The sequenced sample consisted of PBMCs. This TCR came from a man aged 55 to 69 in good health and CMV-seronegative. The sequence links TRBV15 to TRBJ2-2; TRBD2 lines up with 7 middle nucleotides. The sequenced DNA: TGTGCCACCAGCAGAGACAGCGGGGAGACCGGGGAGCTGTTTTTT. Translated, it reads CATSRDSGETGELFF.